The 20 T cell receptor beta chains below come from one sample, sequenced in a study of identical twins. TCRdb processed the 5' RACE reads anew with MiXCR; each CDR3 protein has one entry. The sample consists of around 960,000 distinct CDR3 sequences, roughly 12% of them appearing once. This same sample was also part of a study on yellow fever vaccine responses in identical twins.

The sample consisted of PBMCs. All receptors come from a woman younger than 35 in good health.

V usage is TRBV2 and J usage is TRBJ2-3; TRBD2 might be the D (5 bases). V was trimmed by 6 bases and J by 1 base, leaving 14 bases between them. Germline CDR1 is SNHLY and CDR2 is FYNNEI. CDR3 length: 15 amino acids. Here the CDR3 reads CASSSGSLGTDTQYF. The CDR3 DNA reads as TGTGCCAGCAGCTCGGGGTCTCTAGGCACAGATACGCAGTATTTT.

This clonotype has only a few counts. The CDR3 loop is CASSPDGGREGQETQYF. DNA for the CDR3: TGTGCCAGCAGCCCCGATGGTGGGAGGGAGGGACAAGAGACCCAGTACTTC. The rearrangement links TRBV12-3 or TRBV12-4 to TRBJ2-5; 7 bases are shared with TRBD2. This CDR3 spans 17 amino acids. After removal of 6 bases from V and 2 bases from J, the junction contained 15 bases not matched to a gene.

Worth noting for this clonotype: One base away lies a much larger clone, so this may be a sequencing read error. The chain couples TRBV13 to TRBJ2-1, with D possibly matching TRBD1 (6 bases). CDR3 length: 16 amino acids. Trimming pared 5 bases from V and 0 bases from J, leaving 14 bases between. Germline values: CDR1 PRHDT, CDR2 FYEKMQ (reference sequence). CDR3 protein: CASSPEQDSSYNEQFF. The DNA of the CDR3 is TGTGCCAGCAGCCCTGAGCAGGACAGCTCCTACAATGAGCAGTTCTTC.

The table lists this clonotype with many counts. This sequence joins TRBV10-3 and TRBJ2-7, with D possibly TRBD1 on 6 matching bases. Deletions cut 6 bases from V and 6 bases from J, with 12 bases between. From germline, CDR1 is ENHRY and CDR2 SYGVKD. The CDR3 has 12 amino acids. CDR3: CAIRQGNVEQYF. The CDR3 DNA reads TGTGCCATCAGGCAGGGGAACGTCGAGCAGTACTTC.

The rearrangement links TRBV11-1 to TRBJ2-7; TRBD2 aligns across 11 bases. Germline V gene data show CDR1 as SGHAT and CDR2 as FQDESV (reference sequence). V shed 4 bases, J shed 4 bases, and the junction held 15 bases outside the gene matches. CDR3 length equals 18 residues. As DNA, the CDR3 is TGTGCCAGCAGCTCTTTTAGGGTTACTAGCGGGAGAATATACGAGCAGTACTTC. Residues: CASSSFRVTSGRIYEQYF.

The rearrangement joins TRBV5-1 to TRBJ2-5; the match to TRBD2 covers 9 bases. Germline assignment: CDR1 SGHRS and CDR2 YFSETQ. V lost 4 bases, J lost 5 bases, and 9 bases stayed unmatched. The CDR3 consists of 15 residues. The CDR3 loop is CASSIAGDFRETQYF. CDR3 sequence (DNA): TGCGCCAGCAGCATAGCGGGGGACTTCAGGGAGACCCAGTACTTC.

The genes are TRBV2 and TRBJ2-1; TRBD1 agrees at 7 bases. Per germline, CDR1 SNHLY and CDR2 FYNNEI. After removal of 5 bases from V and 5 bases from J, the junction contained 21 bases not matched to a gene. This CDR3 is built from 19 residues. The DNA of the CDR3 is TGTGCCAGCAGTTACCTCCGGGACAGCGGAGTTCCCTGGGACAATGAGCAGTTCTTC. Protein product: CASSYLRDSGVPWDNEQFF.

The chain's CDR3 is CSANRGSKETQYF. The CDR3 DNA is TGCAGTGCGAACAGGGGGAGTAAGGAGACCCAGTACTTC. V usage is TRBV20-1 and J usage is TRBJ2-5; 8 bases map to TRBD1. The CDR3 spans 13 residues. Germline CDR1 is DFQATT and CDR2 is SNEGSKA (reference sequence). Trimming cost V 6 bases and J 5 bases; bases outside gene matches: 8.

This clonotype was counted only a few times. The chain carries TRBV3-1 and TRBJ2-5, with 8 positions matching TRBD2. Germline V lookup: CDR1 LGHDT, CDR2 YNNKEL (reference sequence). CDR3 length: 18 residues. V gave up 1 base and J gave up 5 bases; unmatched junction bases: 15. The CDR3 sequence is CASSQVSVAGSLGETQYF. The CDR3 DNA is TGTGCCAGCAGCCAAGTGTCGGTAGCGGGGTCCCTCGGGGAGACCCAGTACTTC.

This clonotype was seen a handful of times. The J gene is TRBJ1-1, the V gene TRBV29-1, with a weak D call TRBD1 (6 bases). The CDR3 covers 14 residues. The V gene's germline CDR1 is SQVTM and CDR2 ANQGSEA. V lost 0 bases to trimming and J lost 1 base, with 9 bases between them. In DNA form, the CDR3 reads TGCAGCGTTGAAGATGCCAGGGGGAACACTGAAGCTTTCTTT. Its translation is CSVEDARGNTEAFF.

V gene TRBV10-3 combines with J gene TRBJ2-2, with 13 positions matching TRBD2. V lost 5 bases and J lost 4; bases outside the gene matches: 4. Germline V gene lookup returns CDR1 ENHRY and CDR2 SYGVKD. The CDR3 has 16 amino acids. CDR3 residues: CAISSGLAGVTGELFF. CDR3 nucleotides: TGTGCCATCAGTTCCGGACTAGCGGGAGTCACCGGGGAGCTGTTTTTT.

This chain joins TRBV28 and TRBJ2-7, with D unresolved. Germline assignment: CDR1 MDHEN and CDR2 SYDVKM. V was cut by 6 bases and J by 6 bases, with 12 bases left in between. CDR3 size: 12 residues. CDR3 sequence reads: CASRNAIAEQYF. The CDR3 nucleotides read TGTGCCAGCAGGAACGCAATTGCCGAGCAGTACTTC.

This clonotype was found a few times. In DNA, the CDR3 is TGTGCCAGTAGTATCGTGACAAAGCAGTTCTTC. This encodes CASSIVTKQFF. This sequence joins TRBV19 and TRBJ2-1; no definite D call. The CDR3 extends over 11 amino acids. The germline V gene has CDR1 LNHDA and CDR2 SQIVND (reference sequence). Trimming pared 3 bases from V and 11 bases from J, leaving 8 bases between. Full variable domain (remainder filled in from reference TRBV19 and TRBJ2-1): DGGITQSPKYLFRKEGQNVTLSCEQNLNHDAMYWYRQDPGQGLRLIYYSQIVNDFQKGDIAEGYSVSREKKESFPLTVTSAQKNPTAFYLCASSIVTKQFFGPGTRLTVL.

This clonotype has more than one count but fewer than ten. The chain has TRBV25-1 and TRBJ2-1; 7 bases match TRBD2. Germline trimming cut 8 bases from V and 7 bases from J; bases unmatched to any gene: 8. CDR3 length: 13 amino acids. Looked up from germline, CDR1 is MGHDK and CDR2 is SYGVNS. The CDR3: CASLGGWQNEQFF. The CDR3, as DNA: TGTGCCAGCCTGGGAGGGTGGCAAAATGAGCAGTTCTTC.

There are many counts of this clonotype. The chain has TRBV7-9 and TRBJ2-2, with TRBD2 as a possible D gene (6 bases). Germline lookup yields CDR1 SEHNR and CDR2 FQNEAQ (reference sequence). Trimming left V 5 bases short and J 6 bases short, with 13 bases between. CDR3 length: 14 amino acids. The CDR3 DNA sequence: TGTGCCAGCAGCCCACGGGCGGGGTCCGGGGAGCTGTTTTTT. Its translation is CASSPRAGSGELFF.

V usage is TRBV11-1 and J usage is TRBJ1-1, with 8 nucleotides matching TRBD1. This CDR3 is 18 amino acids long. Germline V gene sequence: CDR1 SGHAT, CDR2 FQDESV (reference sequence). V trimming: 0 bases; J trimming: 1 base; junction bases outside the gene matches: 10. The CDR3 protein is CASSLASGWTGPNTEAFF. Written as DNA, the CDR3 is TGTGCCAGCAGCTTAGCTTCGGGGTGGACAGGGCCGAACACTGAAGCTTTCTTT.

The chain couples TRBV7-9 to TRBJ1-5; D ambiguous. The CDR3 loop spans 14 amino acids. The germline V and J ends were trimmed by 1 base and 3 bases, with 7 bases remaining between them. The germline V gene encodes CDR1 SEHNR and CDR2 FQNEAQ (reference sequence). In nucleotides, the CDR3 is TGTGCCAGCAGCTTAGTGGGAGTCAATCAGCCCCAGCATTTT. Translation gives CASSLVGVNQPQHF.

V gene TRBV14 combines with J gene TRBJ1-4; tentative D call: TRBD1 (5 bases). The CDR3 runs 17 residues. Trimming removed 2 bases at V and 5 bases at J, with 18 bases between. The germline V gene encodes CDR1 SGHDN and CDR2 FVKESK. The CDR3 DNA sequence: TGTGCCAGCAGCCAAACTGGTCAGGGAGTTGGGAATGAAAAACTGTTTTTT. Its protein is CASSQTGQGVGNEKLFF.

The table lists this clonotype with a few counts. The CDR3 region is CASLLRPAHNEQFF. The CDR3 nucleotides read TGTGCCAGCCTCCTACGCCCCGCGCACAATGAGCAGTTCTTC. This chain links TRBV2 with TRBJ2-1, with D uncertain. V lost 8 bases and J lost 5, with 16 bases in between. The CDR3 contains 14 residues. Germline CDR1 SNHLY, CDR2 FYNNEI.

This clonotype was observed at least ten times. The chain employs TRBV29-1 and TRBJ2-5; D tentatively fits TRBD1 or TRBD2 (5 bases each). CDR3 length equals 13 residues. Trimming took off 6 bases at V and 0 bases at J, with 11 bases between the two ends. Looked up from germline, CDR1 is SQVTM and CDR2 is ANQGSEA. CDR3 sequence reads: CSVVRGDQETQYF. In DNA, the CDR3 is TGCAGCGTAGTCCGGGGCGACCAAGAGACCCAGTACTTC.